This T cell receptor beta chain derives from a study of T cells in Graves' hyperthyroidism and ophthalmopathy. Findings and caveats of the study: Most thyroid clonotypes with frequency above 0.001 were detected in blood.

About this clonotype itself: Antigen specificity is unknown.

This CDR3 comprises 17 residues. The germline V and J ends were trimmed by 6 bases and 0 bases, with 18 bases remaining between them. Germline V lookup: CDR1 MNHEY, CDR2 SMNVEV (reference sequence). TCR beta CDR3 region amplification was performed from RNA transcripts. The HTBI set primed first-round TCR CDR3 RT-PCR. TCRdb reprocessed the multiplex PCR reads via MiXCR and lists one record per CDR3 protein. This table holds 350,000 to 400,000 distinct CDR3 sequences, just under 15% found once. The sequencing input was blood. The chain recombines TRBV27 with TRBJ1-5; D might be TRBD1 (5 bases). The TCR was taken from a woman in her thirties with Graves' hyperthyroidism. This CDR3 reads CASSRQGTWDSNQPQHF. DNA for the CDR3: TGTGCCAGCAGCCGTCAGGGTACCTGGGATAGCAATCAGCCCCAGCATTTT.